The 14 T cell receptor beta chains in this list originate from one sample, sequenced in a study of blood T cell repertoires in COVID-19. Clones were read by immunoSEQ multiplex PCR, and TCRdb kept only the in-frame ones, dropping some. The repertoire consists of 270,000 or so clones, with approximately 83% occurring once and the leading ten covering roughly 10%. The material sequenced was peripheral blood. All receptors come from a woman aged 50 to 60 who had recovered from COVID-19.

The rearrangement uses TRBV28 and TRBJ2-7, with 7 bases aligning to TRBD2. Germline V gene data show CDR1 as MDHEN and CDR2 as SYDVKM. The CDR3 spans 14 residues. Unmatched junction bases numbered 7, after V lost 5 bases and J lost 3 bases. CDR3 sequence (DNA): TGTGCCAGCAGTCTATCGGGGGGTAACTACGAGCAGTACTTC. This translates into CASSLSGGNYEQYF.

The genes are TRBV9 and TRBJ1-3; 7 bases map to TRBD1. V gave up 2 bases and J gave up 7 bases; unmatched junction bases: 3. Germline V gives CDR1 SGDLS, CDR2 YYNGEE. The CDR3 runs to 13 residues. The CDR3 nucleotides are TGTGCCAGCAGCGTGGGGACAGAGAACACCATATATTTT. This codes for CASSVGTENTIYF.

The gene calls are TRBV10-3 and TRBJ2-2, with a weak D call TRBD2 (6 bases). V shed 6 bases and J shed 6 bases, with 20 bases lying between them. The CDR3 totals 16 residues. The V gene's germline CDR1 is ENHRY and CDR2 SYGVKD. CDR3: CAISLGQAGSSGELFF. Here the CDR3 DNA reads TGTGCCATCAGCCTAGGGCAGGCGGGGTCGTCCGGGGAGCTGTTTTTT.

This clone was observed a few times. The chain has TRBV7-8 and TRBJ2-3; TRBD1 matches 9 bases. CDR1 and CDR2 from the germline V gene are SGHVS and FQNEAQ. Trimming cost V 5 bases and J 5 bases; bases outside gene matches: 11. This CDR3 comprises 16 residues. The CDR3 region is CASSPGLGQGQDTQYF. The CDR3 DNA sequence: TGTGCCAGCAGCCCGGGATTAGGACAGGGGCAAGATACGCAGTATTTT.

J is TRBJ2-7 and V is TRBV19, with D possibly matching TRBD2 (6 bases). V was shortened by 4 bases and J by 3 bases, with 16 bases between the two germline ends. This CDR3 has 15 amino acids. Germline CDR1 reads LNHDA; CDR2 reads SQIVND (reference sequence). In DNA form, the CDR3 reads TGTGCCAGTAGTAGTCGTGGAGGGATGGGCTACGAGCAGTACTTC. Protein: CASSSRGGMGYEQYF. The full variable domain, with the rest looked up from reference TRBV19 and TRBJ2-7, is DGGITQSPKYLFRKEGQNVTLSCEQNLNHDAMYWYRQDPGQGLRLIYYSQIVNDFQKGDIAEGYSVSREKKESFPLTVTSAQKNPTAFYLCASSSRGGMGYEQYFGPGTRLTVT.

The rearrangement links TRBV27 to TRBJ1-4, with 9 bases lining up with TRBD1. V lost 3 bases, J lost 8 bases, and 4 bases stayed unmatched. Germline CDR1 reads MNHEY; CDR2 reads SMNVEV (reference sequence). The CDR3 spans 14 residues. The DNA for the CDR3 is TGTGCCAGCAGTTTTACAGGGGGCGGGGAAAAACTGTTTTTT. It encodes CASSFTGGGEKLFF.

This chain uses TRBV4-2 with TRBJ1-6; unclear D gene. The CDR3 is 12 residues long. V was clipped by 0 bases and J by 15 bases, with 9 bases between them. Looked up from germline, CDR1 is LGHNA and CDR2 is YNFKEQ. CDR3 residues: CASSQEEGRLHF. CDR3 in DNA: TGTGCCAGCAGCCAAGAGGAGGGTCGCCTCCACTTT.

The chain joins TRBV28 to TRBJ1-5; maybe TRBD1 (6 bases). There are 13 residues in the CDR3. V lost 8 bases, J lost 6 bases, and 14 bases lay in between. CDR1 MDHEN and CDR2 SYDVKM come from the germline V gene. The chain's CDR3 is CASRSGGGQPQHF. The CDR3, as DNA: TGTGCCAGCCGCTCGGGGGGCGGTCAGCCCCAGCATTTT.

The chain recombines TRBV27 with TRBJ1-1; TRBD1 aligns across 8 bases. V was clipped by 6 bases and J by 8 bases; unmatched bases: 14. CDR1 MNHEY and CDR2 SMNVEV come from the germline V gene (reference sequence). The CDR3 consists of 15 residues. The CDR3 region has the DNA TGTGCCAGCAGGGATTGGGAAGGACAGGGACAAGAAGCTTTCTTT. Its translation: CASRDWEGQGQEAFF.

This chain uses TRBV5-1 with TRBJ1-4; D possibly corresponds to TRBD1 (5 bases). The CDR3 runs to 14 residues. Germline CDR1 is SGHRS and CDR2 is YFSETQ. The V gene lost 5 bases and the J gene lost 7 bases, with 15 bases spanning the gap. CDR3 bases: TGCGCCAGCAGTCCTGGGGGGGTAACTGAAAAACTGTTTTTT. Translated, it gives CASSPGGVTEKLFF.

The V call is TRBV6-5, the J call TRBJ2-7; a weak D match, TRBD1 (5 bases). CDR1 and CDR2 from the germline V gene are MNHEY and SVGAGI. This CDR3 has 11 amino acids. Trimming cost V 6 bases and J 4 bases, with 7 bases left between them. This chain's CDR3 is CASSRQYEQYF. The DNA for the CDR3 is TGTGCCAGCAGCAGACAGTACGAGCAGTACTTC.

The chain has TRBV6-2 or TRBV6-3 and TRBJ2-1; 9 bases match TRBD2. The germline gives CDR1 MNHEY, CDR2 SVGEGT. V dropped 2 bases and J dropped 5; count of bases not matched to a gene: 7. The CDR3 consists of 16 residues. Here the CDR3 reads CASSYRAGGRNNEQFF. CDR3 bases: TGTGCCAGCAGTTACAGGGCGGGAGGGCGAAACAATGAGCAGTTCTTC.

V usage is TRBV24-1 and J usage is TRBJ2-2, with D perhaps TRBD2 (6 bases). From germline, CDR1 is KGHDR and CDR2 SFDVKD. This CDR3 has 14 amino acids. V lost 12 bases and J lost 5, with 18 bases in between. The CDR3 DNA follows: TGTGCCTCGCAGGGACTTCTTTTAACCGGGGAGCTGTTTTTT. This sequence encodes CASQGLLLTGELFF.

This clone has ten or more counts. This chain joins TRBV3-1 (or the pseudogene TRBV3-2) and TRBJ2-7; D is possibly TRBD2 (5 bases). From germline, CDR1 is LGHDT and CDR2 YNNKEL (reference sequence). The CDR3 sequence is 14 residues long. Trimming took 3 bases from V and 3 from J, leaving 12 bases between them. CDR3 DNA sequence: TGTGCCAGCAGCCATCCCCTAGCAGTCTACGAGCAGTACTTC. Translated: CASSHPLAVYEQYF.